The T cell receptor (beta chain) under discussion was sequenced for a study of spatial heterogeneity in lung cancer. Study at large: Detected beta-chain sequences consistently exceeded alpha-chain sequences.

The CDR3 runs to 13 residues. Germline loops: CDR1 GTSNPN, CDR2 SVGIG (reference sequence). V lost 3 bases and J 4 bases, leaving 12 bases between the germline ends. Notes on the study in general: Detection of ubiquitous tumor TCRs in blood was higher at resection than follow-up.

Unique molecular identifiers tagged every individual TCR cDNA molecule. Using its own MiXCR run on the 5' RACE reads, TCRdb lists one record per CDR3 protein. This sample has 35,000 to 45,000 distinct CDR3 sequences; 5.2% occur once, and the top ten carry about a quarter. Documented time point: sample taken at primary tumor resection. In each case, whole RNA from tumor, nontumor lung or frozen PBMC was sequenced unsorted. Regarding this clonotype: Its target is unknown.

The source is a female donor with early-stage non-small cell lung cancer. This chain uses TRBV30 with TRBJ1-1, with D maybe TRBD1 (6 bases). Source: PBMCs, taken at surgery. CDR3: CAWRWTVITEAFF. The CDR3 bases are TGTGCCTGGAGGTGGACAGTGATCACTGAAGCTTTCTTT.